These 7 T cell receptor beta chains were all obtained from the same sample, sequenced in a study of cytomegalovirus exposure and HLA in healthy donors. Primers included in the PCR were 60 Vbeta and 13 Jbeta primers. Here immunoSEQ multiplex PCR was the method, and the copy in TCRdb shows in-frame clones only, minus some. The sample holds about 99,000 clones, about 9.4% seen once. The sequenced sample consisted of PBMCs. The receptors here all came from a man aged 35 to 55 in good health and CMV-seropositive.

The chain recombines TRBV4-1 with TRBJ1-1; 8 bases agree with TRBD1. Germline V gives CDR1 MGHRA, CDR2 YSYEKL. The CDR3 loop spans 12 amino acids. The ends lost 6 bases at V and 5 bases at J; junction bases unmatched: 2. The CDR3 coding sequence is TGCGCCAGCAGAACAGGGGGGACTGAAGCTTTCTTT. It specifies CASRTGGTEAFF.

In this sample, this clone turned up a few times. The chain couples TRBV19 to TRBJ1-2; 7 nucleotides align to TRBD1. CDR1 LNHDA and CDR2 SQIVND come from the germline V gene (reference sequence). V gave up 1 base and J gave up 1 base; unmatched junction bases: 9. This CDR3 is 17 amino acids long. The CDR3 DNA follows: TGTGCCAGTAGTATAGTTAGACAGGGTGGGCTTAACTATGGCTACACCTTC. Its protein product is CASSIVRQGGLNYGYTF. Together with reference TRBV19 and TRBJ1-2, the CDR3 gives the full variable domain: DGGITQSPKYLFRKEGQNVTLSCEQNLNHDAMYWYRQDPGQGLRLIYYSQIVNDFQKGDIAEGYSVSREKKESFPLTVTSAQKNPTAFYLCASSIVRQGGLNYGYTFGSGTRLTVV.

This chain links TRBV19 with TRBJ2-5; D may be TRBD2 (5 bases). CDR1 and CDR2 (germline): LNHDA, SQIVND (reference sequence). The germline V and J ends were trimmed by 11 bases and 5 bases, with 21 bases remaining between them. This CDR3 spans 14 amino acids. Here the CDR3 DNA reads TGTGCCTCCAAAAGGCTAGCTCTAAGTGAGACCCAGTACTTC. Amino acids: CASKRLALSETQYF.

This clone was seen a few times. The chain combines TRBV5-5 with TRBJ1-1; D gene unclear. V lost 5 bases and J 1 base, leaving 12 bases between the germline ends. The CDR3 runs to 14 residues. Germline CDR1 reads SGHKS; CDR2 reads YYEKEE (reference sequence). CDR3 DNA: TGTGCCAGCAGGGGATGGGGAGGGAACACTGAAGCTTTCTTT. This translates into CASRGWGGNTEAFF.

The rearrangement links TRBV6-6 to TRBJ2-1, with D perhaps matching TRBD2 (5 bases). The CDR3 spans 13 residues. The V end was cut by 2 bases, the J end by 3 bases, with 5 bases between. The germline V gene encodes CDR1 MNHNY and CDR2 SVGAGI (reference sequence). The CDR3 region has the DNA TGTGCCAGCAGTTACCGGGACTACAATGAGCAGTTCTTC. Encoded protein: CASSYRDYNEQFF.

The sample holds a few counts of this clone. The V call is TRBV28, the J call TRBJ2-5, with 8 bases fitting TRBD1. The end of the DNA is better explained by TRBJ2-7, so the J call may be wrong. CDR3 length: 16 residues. Germline CDR1 is MDHEN and CDR2 is SYDVKM. The CDR3 spells CASRSLGTGSSYEQYF. The CDR3 bases are TGTGCCAGCAGATCACTAGGGACAGGTAGCTCCTACGAGCAGTACTTC.

The rearrangement joins TRBV29-1 to TRBJ2-7; 7 bases are a match to TRBD2. Germline trimming cut 5 bases from V and 7 bases from J; bases unmatched to any gene: 8. Germline CDR1 is SQVTM and CDR2 is ANQGSEA. The CDR3 spans 12 residues. CDR3 in DNA: TGCAGCGTTCGGGGGGACCTTGGGGAGCAGTACTTC. Its translation: CSVRGDLGEQYF.